The entry that follows covers one TCR beta chain sequence. Method: immunoSEQ multiplex PCR; TCRdb's copy keeps in-frame clones and lacks some. This sample has 150,000 to 160,000 clones, with about 85% found just once. V shed 5 bases, J shed 8 bases, and the junction held 6 bases outside the gene matches. The CDR3 sequence is 14 residues long. CDR1 and CDR2 (germline): SGHRS, YFSETQ. This record comes from a study of blood T cell repertoires in COVID-19. Overall study: Material from acute and convalescent COVID-19 was sourced from the United States, Italy and Spain.

The source of this sequence is a man between 60 and 75 years old with COVID-19, enrolled during active disease. The sequencing sample was made of peripheral blood. V gene TRBV5-1 combines with J gene TRBJ1-6; 8 bases are a match to TRBD1. The CDR3 DNA reads TGCGCCAGCAGGGACAGGGTTGGAGATTCACCCCTCCACTTT. Its protein is CASRDRVGDSPLHF.